The 32 T cell receptor beta chains below were found in one sample sequenced in a study of T cells in localized non-small cell lung cancer. TCRdb's table, derived via immunoSEQ multiplex PCR, lists solely in-frame clones and lacks some. Among 30,000 to 35,000 clones listed, 92% were seen once. Here the sequenced sample was peripheral blood, taken before any cancer treatment. These receptors all come from a female donor older than 55 with stage I lung adenocarcinoma.

The V call is TRBV11-2, the J call TRBJ2-7, with D possibly being TRBD1 (5 bases). The CDR3 has 13 amino acids. V was clipped by 5 bases and J by 3 bases, with 11 bases between them. Germline values: CDR1 SGHAT, CDR2 FQNNGV. The CDR3 spells CASSPGHIYEQYF. In DNA form, the CDR3 reads TGTGCCAGCAGCCCAGGACATATCTACGAGCAGTACTTC.

The chain carries TRBV6-5 and TRBJ2-7, with unresolved D. Trimming pared 7 bases from V and 1 base from J, leaving 14 bases between. This CDR3 contains 14 residues. CDR1 and CDR2 (germline): MNHEY, SVGAGI. CDR3 protein: CASTQNILSYEQYF. For the CDR3, the DNA is TGTGCCAGCACCCAGAACATCCTATCCTACGAGCAGTACTTC.

This rearrangement joins TRBV14 to TRBJ1-4, with D unresolved. V lost 1 base and J 10 bases, leaving 10 bases between the germline ends. CDR1 and CDR2 from the germline V gene are SGHDN and FVKESK. This CDR3 has 13 amino acids. As DNA, the CDR3 is TGTGCCAGCAGCCAAGTAGAATGGGGAAAACTGTTTTTT. The encoded protein is CASSQVEWGKLFF.

The chain couples TRBV5-4 to TRBJ1-2; the D gene is possibly TRBD1 (6 bases). The CDR3 extends over 13 amino acids. Germline lookup yields CDR1 SGHNT and CDR2 YYREEE (reference sequence). V was cut by 4 bases and J by 2 bases, with 9 bases left in between. CDR3 nucleotides: TGTGCCAGCAGCCCGGACAGCAACTATGGCTACACCTTC. Protein sequence: CASSPDSNYGYTF.

This rearrangement joins TRBV18 to TRBJ1-3, with 7 bases lining up with TRBD1. With V trimmed by 2 bases and J by 2 bases, 12 bases remained unmatched. Looked up from germline, CDR1 is KGHSH and CDR2 is LQKENI. The CDR3 runs 18 residues. In nucleotides, the CDR3 is TGTGCCAGCTCACCAATCCAGGCAGGGGGAATTGCTGGAAACACCATATATTTT. Translation: CASSPIQAGGIAGNTIYF. Filled out from reference TRBV18 and TRBJ1-3, the complete variable domain reads NAGVMQNPRHLVRRRGQEARLRCSPMKGHSHVYWYRQLPEEGLKFMVYLQKENIIDESGMPKERFSAEFPKEGPSILRIQQVVRGDSAAYFCASSPIQAGGIAGNTIYFGEGSWLTVV.

The chain couples TRBV28 to TRBJ2-5; 7 positions match TRBD2. CDR1 is MDHEN and CDR2 is SYDVKM in the germline V gene. With V trimmed by 4 bases and J by 2 bases, 1 base remained unmatched. The length of the CDR3 is 13 residues. The DNA of the CDR3 is TGTGCCAGCAGTTATAGCGGGCAAGAGACCCAGTACTTC. It codes for CASSYSGQETQYF.

This clone was counted a single time. The chain links TRBV18 to TRBJ1-2; D perhaps matches TRBD1 (6 bases). V shed 6 bases and J shed 4 bases, with 18 bases lying between them. Germline CDR1 reads KGHSH; CDR2 reads LQKENI. The CDR3 consists of 15 residues. Here the CDR3 reads CASSPDRRNLYGYTF. CDR3 nucleotides: TGTGCCAGCTCTCCCGACAGGAGGAACCTCTATGGCTACACCTTC.

The chain is built from TRBV20-1 and TRBJ1-1; D gene ambiguous. The CDR3 covers 11 residues. Germline CDR1 reads DFQATT; CDR2 reads SNEGSKA (reference sequence). V was trimmed by 5 bases and J by 8 bases, leaving 12 bases between them. DNA for the CDR3: TGCAGTGCTTCCCAAACCGGGGAAGCTTTCTTT. Protein product: CSASQTGEAFF.

This chain uses TRBV7-9 with TRBJ2-1; D remains ambiguous. From germline, CDR1 is SEHNR and CDR2 FQNEAQ (reference sequence). The CDR3 runs to 13 residues. Between the trimmed V and J ends, which lost 1 base and 7 bases, there was a span of 8 bases. DNA for the CDR3: TGTGCCAGCAGCTTAGTTATTGATAATGAGCAGTTCTTC. It encodes CASSLVIDNEQFF.

The rearrangement uses TRBV30 and TRBJ1-4; unclear D gene. Germline V lookup: CDR1 GTSNPN, CDR2 SVGIG (reference sequence). The ends were cut back, 3 bases at V and 5 bases at J, with 10 bases in the middle. This CDR3 is built from 13 residues. CDR3 sequence: CAWRRPGNEKLFF. The DNA of the CDR3 is TGTGCCTGGAGACGGCCAGGCAATGAAAAACTGTTTTTT.

The table lists this clone with a count of one. CDR3: CASSLDLAPGNTIYF. The CDR3 nucleotides are TGTGCCAGCAGCTTAGACCTAGCCCCTGGAAACACCATATATTTT. The chain links TRBV7-9 to TRBJ1-3; D is uncertain. CDR3 length: 15 amino acids. From germline, CDR1 is SEHNR and CDR2 FQNEAQ (reference sequence). Trimming took 1 base from V and 2 from J, leaving 9 bases between them.

This chain joins TRBV4-1 and TRBJ2-7; 7 nucleotides agree with TRBD1. J lost 2 bases, V lost 3 bases, and 4 bases had no gene match. This CDR3 contains 14 residues. The germline V gene has CDR1 MGHRA and CDR2 YSYEKL. The CDR3 DNA follows: TGCGCCAGCAGCCAGCTACAGGGGCCCTACGAGCAGTACTTC. This translates into CASSQLQGPYEQYF.

The CDR3 nucleotides read TGTGCCAGCAGCTTGTTAGGACAACTAAACTACGAGCAGTACTTC. Residues: CASSLLGQLNYEQYF. This rearrangement joins TRBV5-6 to TRBJ2-7; weak D call: TRBD1 (5 bases). Trimming removed 1 base at V and 3 bases at J, with 14 bases between. From germline, CDR1 is SGHDT and CDR2 YYEEEE. The CDR3 is 15 residues long.

The chain employs TRBV5-4 and TRBJ1-1; possible D gene TRBD1, 5 bases. This CDR3 region has 17 residues. Germline V CDR1 and CDR2: SGHNT, YYREEE (reference sequence). The germline V and J ends were trimmed by 1 base and 8 bases, with 24 bases remaining between them. The CDR3 nucleotides are TGTGCCAGCAGCTTGAGGGTCGCCGAGACAGCCCACTTCGAAGCTTTCTTT. Its protein is CASSLRVAETAHFEAFF.

The chain joins TRBV7-8 to TRBJ1-3; D not resolved. Trimming shortened V by 5 bases and J by 2 bases, and 10 bases separated the two germline ends. The CDR3 is made up of 14 amino acids. Germline CDR1 SGHVS, CDR2 FQNEAQ. The CDR3 reads CASSPRGTGNTIYF. CDR3 bases: TGTGCCAGCAGCCCCAGAGGCACTGGAAACACCATATATTTT.

The chain combines TRBV28 with TRBJ1-4; 8 bases match TRBD1. J gave up 1 base and V 6 bases, and 4 bases lay outside the gene matches. Germline V gene lookup returns CDR1 MDHEN and CDR2 SYDVKM. This CDR3 region has 15 residues. The CDR3: CASSLQGGTNEKLFF. The CDR3 coding sequence is TGTGCCAGCAGCTTACAGGGGGGAACTAATGAAAAACTGTTTTTT.

This clone was detected once. The chain links TRBV11-2 to TRBJ2-1; TRBD1 matches at 10 bases. CDR3 length equals 13 residues. The germline gives CDR1 SGHAT, CDR2 FQNNGV. The V gene end was trimmed by 5 bases and the J gene end by 10 bases; junction bases not matched to a gene: 5. As DNA, the CDR3 is TGTGCCAGCAGCCGAGACAGGGGGCGGGAGCAGTTCTTC. It translates to CASSRDRGREQFF.

This clone was seen a few times. The V and J genes are TRBV6-1 and TRBJ1-2, with D maybe TRBD1 (6 bases). The CDR3 has 16 residues. V was pared by 4 bases and J by 3 bases, with 18 bases between. Germline V gene lookup returns CDR1 MNHNS and CDR2 SASEGT. CDR3 in amino acids: CASSGGAGVVYYGYTF. The CDR3, as DNA: TGTGCCAGCAGTGGGGGGGCAGGGGTTGTCTACTATGGCTACACCTTC.

The V call is TRBV29-1, the J call TRBJ1-1, with 9 positions matching TRBD1. V was pared by 7 bases and J by 6 bases, with 9 bases of the junction left unmatched. There are 13 residues in the CDR3. CDR1 is SQVTM and CDR2 is ANQGSEA in the germline V gene. In DNA form, the CDR3 reads TGCAGCGCATGGACAGGGGACTTCTCTGAAGCTTTCTTT. As protein: CSAWTGDFSEAFF.

The chain uses TRBV13 and TRBJ2-7; 12 bases fit TRBD1. The germline gives CDR1 PRHDT, CDR2 FYEKMQ (reference sequence). With 5 bases clipped from V and 1 base from J, the junction kept 6 bases outside the gene matches. This CDR3 has 16 amino acids. CDR3 nucleotides: TGTGCCAGCAGCCTGGGACAGGGGGCGTCATCCTACGAGCAGTACTTC. Translating it yields CASSLGQGASSYEQYF.

This chain uses TRBV10-1 with TRBJ2-1; D may be TRBD1 or TRBD2 (6 bases each). The CDR3 contains 13 residues. Germline-derived CDR1 and CDR2 are WNHNN and SYGVQD (reference sequence). V lost 9 bases, J lost 5 bases, and 14 bases lay in between. The CDR3 DNA reads TGCGCCAGTCGTGGGGGGCCGGACAATGAGCAGTTCTTC. It specifies CASRGGPDNEQFF.

A remark on this clone: One end of the junction is discordant with germline, which a read error may explain. The gene calls are TRBV7-8 and TRBJ2-1; TRBD2 matches 7 bases. Looked up from germline, CDR1 is SGHVS and CDR2 is FQNEAQ. This CDR3 has 16 amino acids. The CDR3 is CASSIAFERGYNEQFF. The CDR3 DNA sequence: TGTGCCAGCAGCATAGCCTTTGAGCGGGGTTACAATGAGCAGTTCTTC.

Points on this clone: Other DNA sequences from this sample encode an identical CDR3 as well. This sequence joins TRBV5-1 and TRBJ2-1, with 10 bases aligning to TRBD2. Germline V gene lookup returns CDR1 SGHRS and CDR2 YFSETQ. With 6 bases clipped from V and 6 bases from J, the junction kept 6 bases outside the gene matches. The CDR3 consists of 14 residues. The CDR3 DNA reads TGCGCCAGCAACCCAACTAGCGGGGCCAATGAGCAGTTCTTC. Amino acids: CASNPTSGANEQFF.

The rearrangement joins TRBV9 to TRBJ1-2; possibly TRBD1 for D (6 bases). The CDR3 totals 14 residues. Germline V gene data show CDR1 as SGDLS and CDR2 as YYNGEE. V was cut by 0 bases and J by 6 bases, with 12 bases left in between. CDR3 nucleotide sequence: TGTGCCAGCAGCGTAGAAGGAGGGGGGGATGGCTACACCTTC. As protein: CASSVEGGGDGYTF.

V is TRBV6-6 and J is TRBJ2-3; D remains ambiguous. CDR1 and CDR2 from the germline V gene are MNHNY and SVGAGI (reference sequence). V was trimmed by 7 bases and J by 5 bases, leaving 19 bases between them. CDR3 size: 15 residues. The CDR3 DNA follows: TGTGCCAGCACCGCTGAGTCCGTAGTTGTAGATACGCAGTATTTT. It translates to CASTAESVVVDTQYF.

The V gene is TRBV7-2, the J gene TRBJ2-5, with a possible D match to TRBD1 (6 bases). CDR3 length: 15 amino acids. The V gene's germline CDR1 is SGHTA and CDR2 FQGNSA. Trimming took 3 bases from V and 3 from J, leaving 14 bases between them. CDR3 loop: CASSFNQGQEETQYF. The CDR3, as DNA: TGTGCCAGCAGCTTTAACCAGGGACAAGAAGAGACCCAGTACTTC.

J is TRBJ1-2 and V is TRBV29-1, with TRBD1 matching 10 bases. Per germline, CDR1 SQVTM and CDR2 ANQGSEA. CDR3 size: 16 residues. After removal of 5 bases from V and 6 bases from J, the junction contained 15 bases not matched to a gene. CDR3 sequence: CSVPTGGGSNSHGYTF. The CDR3 DNA sequence: TGCAGCGTTCCGACAGGGGGCGGTTCTAATAGCCATGGCTACACCTTC.

The chain has TRBV9 and TRBJ2-7; weak D call: TRBD1 (6 bases). Germline V gene sequence: CDR1 SGDLS, CDR2 YYNGEE. The CDR3 is made up of 12 amino acids. V was pared by 7 bases and J by 4 bases, with 12 bases between. The CDR3 here is CASGTLPYEQYF. CDR3 nucleotides: TGTGCCAGCGGGACACTACCTTACGAGCAGTACTTC.

The chain joins TRBV5-1 to TRBJ2-2; tentative D call: TRBD1 (5 bases). V was shortened by 2 bases and J by 4 bases, with 12 bases between the two germline ends. The CDR3 has 15 residues. Germline values: CDR1 SGHRS, CDR2 YFSETQ. Here the CDR3 reads CASSFGQGGTGELFF. CDR3 sequence (DNA): TGCGCCAGCAGCTTTGGGCAGGGTGGCACCGGGGAGCTGTTTTTT.

J is TRBJ2-3 and V is TRBV19, with D tentatively TRBD1 or TRBD2 (5 bases each). The CDR3 extends over 13 amino acids. V dropped 7 bases and J dropped 4 bases, with 12 bases sitting between them. Germline-derived CDR1 and CDR2 are LNHDA and SQIVND (reference sequence). The CDR3 spells CASTPGTPDTQYF. DNA of the CDR3: TGTGCCAGTACCCCCGGGACCCCAGATACGCAGTATTTT.

The V and J genes are TRBV4-3 and TRBJ2-7, with 7 bases lining up with TRBD2. Germline-derived CDR1 and CDR2 are LGHNA and YSLEER. The CDR3 contains 16 residues. V lost 0 bases, J lost 2 bases, and 7 bases stayed unmatched. The CDR3 spells CASSQDWLAETYEQYF. DNA of the CDR3: TGCGCCAGCAGCCAAGATTGGCTAGCGGAGACCTACGAGCAGTACTTC.

The chain joins TRBV5-4 to TRBJ1-1; D is unclear. CDR3 length equals 14 residues. Trimming took 3 bases from V and 2 from J, leaving 11 bases between them. Looked up from germline, CDR1 is SGHNT and CDR2 is YYREEE (reference sequence). The CDR3 bases are TGTGCCAGCAGCTCCGCGGGTAGAAACACTGAAGCTTTCTTT. This sequence encodes CASSSAGRNTEAFF.